This T cell receptor beta chain stems from a study of T cells after posttransplantation cyclophosphamide. Sequencing was performed with immunoSEQ multiplex PCR; in TCRdb, only in-frame clones are kept and a portion is missing. Sampling found 42,000 or so clones, none seen once. There are many counts of this clone. Source material: PBMCs. This sequence originates from a woman aged 50 to 60 in good health and a related stem cell transplant donor.

The CDR3 DNA follows: TGTGCCAGCAGCCTAGGACTAGCGGGTAACTCCTACGAGCAGTACTTC. Translating it yields CASSLGLAGNSYEQYF. The rearrangement links TRBV11-2 to TRBJ2-7; 11 bases are a match to TRBD2. CDR1 is SGHAT and CDR2 is FQNNGV in the germline V gene. Losses at the gene ends were 5 bases for V and 0 bases for J; bases not matched to a gene: 6. This CDR3 comprises 16 residues. The full variable domain, rest sourced from reference TRBV11-2 and TRBJ2-7, is EAGVAQSPRYKIIEKRQSVAFWCNPISGHATLYWYQQILGQGPKLLIQFQNNGVVDDSQLPKDRFSAERLKGVDSTLKIQPAKLEDSAVYLCASSLGLAGNSYEQYFGPGTRLTVT.